The next 30 T cell receptor beta chains were all read from a single sample in a study of OX40 agonist ivuxolimab in advanced cancers. This table comes from immunoSEQ multiplex PCR, and its TCRdb copy is limited to in-frame clones, with some not included. The table has 30,000 or so clones, 75% to 90% seen once. This sample comprised CD4+ or CD8+ T cells sorted from blood, obtained in a trial of the OX40 agonist ivuxolimab. The receptor set was obtained from an adult with an advanced solid tumor such as melanoma, head and neck, liver or kidney cancer.

The chain joins TRBV27 to TRBJ2-7, with D tentatively TRBD1 (5 bases). V was shortened by 6 bases and J by 4 bases, with 13 bases between the two germline ends. The germline gives CDR1 MNHEY, CDR2 SMNVEV (reference sequence). The CDR3 is made up of 13 amino acids. CDR3 region: CASSLRVGYEQYF. The CDR3 coding sequence is TGTGCCAGCAGCCTCAGGGTGGGGTACGAGCAGTACTTC.

The chain combines TRBV27 with TRBJ2-2; 10 nucleotides agree with TRBD2. CDR3 length: 16 residues. Germline CDR1 MNHEY, CDR2 SMNVEV (reference sequence). V was pared by 5 bases and J by 5 bases, with 8 bases of the junction left unmatched. The CDR3 region has the DNA TGTGCCAGCAGTCCAAGAGCGGGAGGGCCTACCGGGGAGCTGTTTTTT. Protein: CASSPRAGGPTGELFF.

The chain uses TRBV28 and TRBJ2-3; tentative D call: TRBD2 (5 bases). From germline, CDR1 is MDHEN and CDR2 SYDVKM. V dropped 6 bases and J dropped 4 bases, with 14 bases sitting between them. The CDR3 has 14 residues. The CDR3 DNA sequence: TGTGCCAGCAGCGGGCTGGGGAGCCCAGATACGCAGTATTTT. Its protein is CASSGLGSPDTQYF.

The sample holds a few counts of this clone. The rearrangement links TRBV7-8 to TRBJ2-7; TRBD2 agrees at 14 bases. Germline CDR1 reads SGHVS; CDR2 reads FQNEAQ. The CDR3 has 16 amino acids. The ends lost 5 bases at V and 5 bases at J; junction bases unmatched: 8. CDR3 sequence (DNA): TGTGCCAGCAGCCCGCGACTAGCGGGAGGGCCACACGAGCAGTACTTC. Amino acids: CASSPRLAGGPHEQYF.

This chain links TRBV5-1 with TRBJ2-3, with D perhaps matching TRBD2 (6 bases). CDR3 length equals 18 residues. The V gene lost 0 bases and the J gene lost 3 bases, with 20 bases spanning the gap. Germline lookup yields CDR1 SGHRS and CDR2 YFSETQ. CDR3 protein: CASSLEKGGAGATDTQYF. CDR3 DNA: TGCGCCAGCAGCTTGGAGAAGGGAGGAGCGGGTGCGACAGATACGCAGTATTTT.

The chain is built from TRBV27 and TRBJ2-1, with D perhaps matching TRBD2 (5 bases). The CDR3 has 16 amino acids. From germline, CDR1 is MNHEY and CDR2 SMNVEV (reference sequence). V was clipped by 5 bases and J by 5 bases, with 19 bases between them. CDR3 bases: TGTGCCAGCAGTCACCCCCGTTGGGAGTTTAACAATGAGCAGTTCTTC. It yields the protein CASSHPRWEFNNEQFF.

This chain uses TRBV28 with TRBJ2-7, with 9 positions matching TRBD1. Germline loops: CDR1 MDHEN, CDR2 SYDVKM. The CDR3 length is 14 residues. After removal of 1 base from V and 3 bases from J, the junction contained 1 base not matched to a gene. CDR3 amino acids: CASSLLGQGYEQYF. In DNA, the CDR3 is TGTGCCAGCAGTTTATTGGGACAGGGCTACGAGCAGTACTTC.

This sequence joins TRBV5-1 and TRBJ2-2; D is possibly TRBD1 or TRBD2 (5 bases each). The CDR3 extends over 18 amino acids. With 0 bases removed from V and 4 bases from J, the gap between germline ends came to 19 bases. The germline CDR1 and CDR2 sequences are SGHRS and YFSETQ. CDR3 loop: CASSLEAGHGARTGELFF. The DNA of the CDR3 is TGCGCCAGCAGCTTGGAGGCTGGTCACGGGGCGCGCACCGGGGAGCTGTTTTTT.

The chain joins TRBV11-2 to TRBJ2-2, with D perhaps matching TRBD2 (5 bases). The germline gives CDR1 SGHAT, CDR2 FQNNGV. This CDR3 contains 14 residues. V lost 4 bases and J lost 1, with 7 bases in between. Written as DNA, the CDR3 is TGTGCCAGCAGCTCGGACTGGAACACCGGGGAGCTGTTTTTT. Amino acid sequence: CASSSDWNTGELFF.

This chain joins TRBV2 and TRBJ2-5; no clear D gene. The J call is in doubt because the DNA end fits TRBJ2-7 better. The CDR3 is made up of 13 amino acids. The germline CDR1 and CDR2 sequences are SNHLY and FYNNEI. CDR3 in DNA: TGTGCCAGCAGTGACGACCTCTCCTACGAGCAGTACTTC. This sequence encodes CASSDDLSYEQYF.

The gene calls are TRBV9 and TRBJ2-5; 7 bases map to TRBD2. The better agreement between TRBJ2-7 and the DNA end casts doubt on the J call. Germline CDR1 SGDLS, CDR2 YYNGEE. This CDR3 comprises 15 residues. CDR3 region: CASSVVPSGTYEQYF. In nucleotides, the CDR3 is TGTGCCAGCAGCGTAGTCCCTAGCGGAACCTACGAGCAGTACTTC.

This clone turned up a few times. This sequence joins TRBV30 and TRBJ1-4, with 7 bases aligning to TRBD1. This CDR3 contains 14 residues. Per germline, CDR1 GTSNPN and CDR2 SVGIG (reference sequence). V dropped 1 base and J dropped 8; count of bases not matched to a gene: 7. CDR3 coding DNA: TGTGCCTGGAGTGACGACAGGGAAAACGAAAAACTGTTTTTT. Protein: CAWSDDRENEKLFF. The full variable domain, its missing parts supplied by reference TRBV30 and TRBJ1-4, is SQTIHQWPATLVQPVGSPLSLECTVEGTSNPNLYWYRQAAGRGLQLLFYSVGIGQISSEVPQNLSASRPQDRQFILSSKKLLLSDSGFYLCAWSDDRENEKLFFGSGTQLSVL.

The V gene is TRBV25-1, the J gene TRBJ1-1; unclear D gene. Germline CDR1 MGHDK, CDR2 SYGVNS. V lost 5 bases and J lost 2, with 15 bases in between. This CDR3 has 15 residues. Here the CDR3 reads CASSPTAGLNTEAFF. Here the CDR3 DNA reads TGTGCCAGCAGTCCTACTGCGGGGTTAAACACTGAAGCTTTCTTT. The full variable domain, in which reference TRBV25-1 and TRBJ1-1 provide the parts outside the CDR3, is EADIYQTPRYLVIGTGKKITLECSQTMGHDKMYWYQQDPGMELHLIHYSYGVNSTEKGDLSSESTVSRIRTEHFPLTLESARPSHTSQYLCASSPTAGLNTEAFFGQGTRLTVV.

V is TRBV27 and J is TRBJ1-5; 10 bases line up with TRBD1. J was trimmed by 7 bases and V by 3 bases; bases with no gene match: 9. Germline lookup yields CDR1 MNHEY and CDR2 SMNVEV (reference sequence). The CDR3 length is 16 residues. This CDR3 reads CASSFSRQGAKQPQHF. The CDR3, as DNA: TGTGCCAGCAGTTTTTCTCGACAGGGGGCGAAACAGCCCCAGCATTTT.

The chain combines TRBV9 with TRBJ1-2, with D possibly being TRBD1 (6 bases). CDR1 is SGDLS, CDR2 YYNGEE, per germline. The V end was cut by 3 bases, the J end by 4 bases, with 19 bases between. The CDR3 sequence is 16 residues long. As DNA, the CDR3 is TGTGCCAGCAGCGGGGGAGGAAAAGGACAGTTCTATGGCTACACCTTC. It translates to CASSGGGKGQFYGYTF.

This sequence joins TRBV23-1 and TRBJ2-2; maybe TRBD2 (5 bases). TRBV23-1 is designated an ORF whose function remains uncertain. The ends were cut back, 3 bases at V and 6 bases at J, with 20 bases in the middle. This CDR3 contains 17 residues. In DNA, the CDR3 is TGCGCCAGCAGTCACCCTTTTGTTTTTGGGGAGCCCGGGGAGCTGTTTTTT. Its protein product is CASSHPFVFGEPGELFF.

The V and J genes are TRBV28 and TRBJ1-1; D is uncertain. Trimming removed 10 bases at V and 4 bases at J, with 19 bases between. The CDR3 consists of 14 residues. From germline, CDR1 is MDHEN and CDR2 SYDVKM. The CDR3 DNA reads TGTGCCACCTCACCTAGCGGGGTCGGCACTGAAGCTTTCTTT. Translation: CATSPSGVGTEAFF.

The chain recombines TRBV11-2 with TRBJ1-5, with 10 positions matching TRBD1. V dropped 2 bases and J dropped 5; count of bases not matched to a gene: 3. From germline, CDR1 is SGHAT and CDR2 FQNNGV. The CDR3 spans 15 residues. CDR3 coding DNA: TGTGCCAGCAGCTTATTGGGGACAGGGGATCAGCCCCAGCATTTT. Its protein product is CASSLLGTGDQPQHF.

The chain couples TRBV7-9 to TRBJ2-5, with D unclear. V lost 1 base, J lost 5 bases, and 11 bases lay in between. The germline gives CDR1 SEHNR, CDR2 FQNEAQ (reference sequence). The CDR3 has 14 residues. CDR3 DNA sequence: TGTGCCAGCAGCTTAGTCGGTCTGGTCGAGACCCAGTACTTC. Translating gives CASSLVGLVETQYF.

V and J are TRBV27 and TRBJ2-2, with D unresolved. V gave up 2 bases and J gave up 0 bases, with 13 bases separating them. In germline, CDR1 is MNHEY, CDR2 SMNVEV (reference sequence). The CDR3 consists of 17 residues. The CDR3 DNA reads as TGTGCCAGCAGTTTACAAGGGCCTCTCGCGAACACCGGGGAGCTGTTTTTT. It is translated as CASSLQGPLANTGELFF.

The chain couples TRBV7-2 to TRBJ2-1; D is undetermined. Per the germline V gene, CDR1 is SGHTA and CDR2 is FQGNSA. The V gene lost 2 bases and the J gene lost 4 bases, with 6 bases spanning the gap. CDR3 length equals 13 residues. The CDR3 nucleotides are TGTGCCAGCAGCTTAAACAGATACAATGAGCAGTTCTTC. This gives the protein CASSLNRYNEQFF.

The genes are TRBV13 and TRBJ2-1; D may be TRBD2 (6 bases). In germline, CDR1 is PRHDT, CDR2 FYEKMQ (reference sequence). CDR3 length equals 13 residues. Trimming took off 4 bases at V and 6 bases at J, with 10 bases between the two ends. As DNA, the CDR3 is TGTGCCAGCAGCTCAGGGACTTTCAATGAGCAGTTCTTC. It specifies CASSSGTFNEQFF. The whole variable domain, remainder taken from reference TRBV13 and TRBJ2-1, is AAGVIQSPRHLIKEKRETATLKCYPIPRHDTVYWYQQGPGQDPQFLISFYEKMQSDKGSIPDRFSAQQFSDYHSELNMSSLELGDSALYFCASSSGTFNEQFFGPGTRLTVL.

This clone occurred a few times. The chain joins TRBV29-1 to TRBJ2-7, with TRBD1 matching over 11 bases. Per the germline V gene, CDR1 is SQVTM and CDR2 is ANQGSEA. CDR3 size: 15 residues. The V segment lost 7 bases and the J segment 2 bases; nucleotides outside the gene matches: 10. The CDR3 coding sequence is TGCAGCGCATTCTCGGAGGGACAGGGGGCCTACGAGCAGTACTTC. Its protein is CSAFSEGQGAYEQYF.

The V gene is TRBV7-6, the J gene TRBJ1-2; D remains unclear. Germline V CDR1 and CDR2: SGHVS, FNYEAQ. The V gene lost 3 bases and the J gene lost 4 bases, with 9 bases spanning the gap. The CDR3 runs 13 residues. The CDR3 here is CASSLNKFYGYTF. Here the CDR3 DNA reads TGTGCCAGCAGCTTGAACAAATTCTATGGCTACACCTTC.

This clone was detected only a few times. The genes are TRBV6-1 and TRBJ1-2; D is perhaps TRBD1 (5 bases). Per the germline V gene, CDR1 is MNHNS and CDR2 is SASEGT. Deletions cut 2 bases from V and 4 bases from J, with 17 bases between. The CDR3 is made up of 16 amino acids. In DNA, the CDR3 is TGTGCCAGCAGTGAAAGTGTGTGGGGGGTAGGCTATGGCTACACCTTC. It encodes CASSESVWGVGYGYTF.

This chain joins TRBV28 and TRBJ2-7; 7 nucleotides agree with TRBD2. The V and J ends lost 3 bases and 6 bases, in that order; junction bases with no gene match: 8. There are 14 residues in the CDR3. CDR1 MDHEN and CDR2 SYDVKM come from the germline V gene. CDR3 sequence reads: CASSFLAGVREQYF. CDR3 DNA: TGTGCCAGCAGTTTCCTGGCGGGAGTTCGCGAGCAGTACTTC.

The V and J genes are TRBV7-9 and TRBJ1-1, with D possibly TRBD1 on 6 matching bases. The CDR3 loop spans 15 amino acids. V was trimmed by 4 bases and J by 2 bases, leaving 14 bases between them. Germline V gives CDR1 SEHNR, CDR2 FQNEAQ (reference sequence). The CDR3 is CASSSSGHSNTEAFF. The CDR3 DNA is TGTGCCAGCAGCTCCTCGGGACACTCAAACACTGAAGCTTTCTTT.

The chain links TRBV6-1 to TRBJ2-7; possible D gene TRBD2, 6 bases. Germline CDR1 MNHNS, CDR2 SASEGT. CDR3 length: 13 residues. V lost 3 bases and J lost 2, with 8 bases in between. The CDR3: CASSEGGTYEQYF. CDR3 nucleotide sequence: TGTGCCAGCAGTGAGGGGGGTACCTACGAGCAGTACTTC.

This chain uses TRBV5-1 with TRBJ2-2, with a weak D call TRBD2 (6 bases). The V and J ends lost 1 base and 1 base respectively, with 8 bases between them. This CDR3 is built from 15 residues. CDR1 is SGHRS and CDR2 is YFSETQ in the germline V gene. The CDR3 nucleotides read TGCGCCAGCAGCTTGCTGCGGGAGAACACCGGGGAGCTGTTTTTT. The encoded protein is CASSLLRENTGELFF.

V gene TRBV28 combines with J gene TRBJ2-6; D is unclear. CDR1 and CDR2 (germline): MDHEN, SYDVKM. The CDR3 sequence is 14 residues long. Trimming stripped 5 bases from V and 7 bases from J, with 12 bases between. The CDR3 here is CASSPFLGANVLTF. The CDR3 nucleotides read TGTGCCAGCAGTCCGTTTTTGGGCGCCAACGTCCTGACTTTC.